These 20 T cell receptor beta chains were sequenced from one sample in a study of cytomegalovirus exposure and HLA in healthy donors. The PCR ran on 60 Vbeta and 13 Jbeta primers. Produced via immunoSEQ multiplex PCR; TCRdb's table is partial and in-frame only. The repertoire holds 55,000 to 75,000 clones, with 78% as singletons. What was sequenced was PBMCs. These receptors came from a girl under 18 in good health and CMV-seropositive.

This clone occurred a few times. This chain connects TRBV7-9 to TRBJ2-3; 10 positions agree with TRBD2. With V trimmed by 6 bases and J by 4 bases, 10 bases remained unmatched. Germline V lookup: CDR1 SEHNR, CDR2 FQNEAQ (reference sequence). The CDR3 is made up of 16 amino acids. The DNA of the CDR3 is TGTGCCAGCAGTTTTGAAGCGGGAGGGCTGTCAGATACGCAGTATTTT. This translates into CASSFEAGGLSDTQYF.

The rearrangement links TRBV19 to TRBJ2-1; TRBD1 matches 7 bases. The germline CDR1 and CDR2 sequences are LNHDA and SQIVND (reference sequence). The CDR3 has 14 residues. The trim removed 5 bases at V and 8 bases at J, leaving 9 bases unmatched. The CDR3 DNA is TGTGCCAGTAGTGCCGGGACAGAGGGCTATGAGCAGTTCTTC. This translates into CASSAGTEGYEQFF.

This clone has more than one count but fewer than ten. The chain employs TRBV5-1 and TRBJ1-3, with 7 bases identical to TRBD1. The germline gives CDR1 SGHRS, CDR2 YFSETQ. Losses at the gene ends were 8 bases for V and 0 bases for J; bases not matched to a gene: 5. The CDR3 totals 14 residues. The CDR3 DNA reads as TGCGCCAGTATGACAGGGAGCTCTGGAAACACCATATATTTT. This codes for CASMTGSSGNTIYF. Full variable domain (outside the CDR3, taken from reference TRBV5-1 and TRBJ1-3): KAGVTQTPRYLIKTRGQQVTLSCSPISGHRSVSWYQQTPGQGLQFLFEYFSETQRNKGNFPGRFSGRQFSNSRSEMNVSTLELGDSALYLCASMTGSSGNTIYFGEGSWLTVV.

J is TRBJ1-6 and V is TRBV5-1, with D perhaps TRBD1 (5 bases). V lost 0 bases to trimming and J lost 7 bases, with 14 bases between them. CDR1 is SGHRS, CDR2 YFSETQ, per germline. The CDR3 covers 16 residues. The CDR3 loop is CASSLESRGGNSPLHF. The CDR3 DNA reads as TGCGCCAGCAGCTTGGAATCGCGGGGGGGGAATTCACCCCTCCACTTT.

CDR3 protein: CAWSVPESSYEQYF. CDR3 DNA: TGTGCCTGGAGTGTACCCGAGAGCTCCTACGAGCAGTACTTC. The chain combines TRBV30 with TRBJ2-7; no definite D call. Deletions cut 0 bases from V and 0 bases from J, with 9 bases between. The germline CDR1 and CDR2 sequences are GTSNPN and SVGIG (reference sequence). The CDR3 contains 14 residues.

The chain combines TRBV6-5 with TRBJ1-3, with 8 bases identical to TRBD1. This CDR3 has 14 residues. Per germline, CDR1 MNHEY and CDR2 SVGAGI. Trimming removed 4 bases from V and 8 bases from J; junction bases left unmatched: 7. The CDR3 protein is CASSLDRAKDTIYF. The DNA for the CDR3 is TGTGCCAGCAGTTTGGACAGGGCGAAGGACACCATATATTTT.

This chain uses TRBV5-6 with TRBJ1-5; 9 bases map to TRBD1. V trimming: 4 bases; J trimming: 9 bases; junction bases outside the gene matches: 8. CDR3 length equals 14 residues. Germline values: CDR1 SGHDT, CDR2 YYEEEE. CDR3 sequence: CASSAGQGRGPQHF. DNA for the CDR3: TGTGCCAGCAGCGCCGGACAGGGGAGAGGGCCCCAGCATTTT.

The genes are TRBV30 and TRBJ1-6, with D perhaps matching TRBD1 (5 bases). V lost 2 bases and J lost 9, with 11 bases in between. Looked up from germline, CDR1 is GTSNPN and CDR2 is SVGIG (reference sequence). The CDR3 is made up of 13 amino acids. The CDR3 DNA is TGTGCCTGGAGTCCCCAGGGCGGTTCACCCCTCCACTTT. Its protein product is CAWSPQGGSPLHF.

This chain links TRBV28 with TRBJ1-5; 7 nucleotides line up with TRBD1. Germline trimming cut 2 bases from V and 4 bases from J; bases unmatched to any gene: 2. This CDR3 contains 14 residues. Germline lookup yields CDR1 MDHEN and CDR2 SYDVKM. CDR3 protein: CASSLEQGNQPQHF. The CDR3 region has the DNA TGTGCCAGCAGTTTAGAACAGGGGAATCAGCCCCAGCATTTT.

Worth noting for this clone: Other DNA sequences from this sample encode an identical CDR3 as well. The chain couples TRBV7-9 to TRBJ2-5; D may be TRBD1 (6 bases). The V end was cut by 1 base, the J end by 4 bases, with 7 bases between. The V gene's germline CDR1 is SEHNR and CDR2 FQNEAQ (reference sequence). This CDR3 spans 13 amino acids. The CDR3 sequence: CASSLVTGETQYF. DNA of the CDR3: TGTGCCAGCAGCTTAGTGACAGGAGAGACCCAGTACTTC.

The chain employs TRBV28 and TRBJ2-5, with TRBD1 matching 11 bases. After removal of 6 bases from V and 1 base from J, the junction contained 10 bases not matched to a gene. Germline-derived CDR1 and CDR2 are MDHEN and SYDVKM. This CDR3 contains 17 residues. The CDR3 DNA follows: TGTGCCAGCAGCGCCGGGACAGGGGGGGTATTCCAAGAGACCCAGTACTTC. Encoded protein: CASSAGTGGVFQETQYF.

CDR3 sequence: CASSLEGRSVTEAFF. The CDR3 coding sequence is TGTGCCAGCAGCTTGGAGGGTAGAAGTGTGACTGAAGCTTTCTTT. The V and J genes are TRBV11-2 and TRBJ1-1; D gene uncertain. CDR1 SGHAT and CDR2 FQNNGV come from the germline V gene. V was pared by 3 bases and J by 5 bases, with 16 bases between. The CDR3 covers 15 residues. The complete variable domain, with remaining parts taken from reference TRBV11-2 and TRBJ1-1, reads EAGVAQSPRYKIIEKRQSVAFWCNPISGHATLYWYQQILGQGPKLLIQFQNNGVVDDSQLPKDRFSAERLKGVDSTLKIQPAKLEDSAVYLCASSLEGRSVTEAFFGQGTRLTVV.

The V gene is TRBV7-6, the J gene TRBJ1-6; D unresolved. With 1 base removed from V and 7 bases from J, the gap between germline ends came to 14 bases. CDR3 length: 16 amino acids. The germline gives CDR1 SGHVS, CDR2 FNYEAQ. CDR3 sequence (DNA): TGTGCCAGCAGCTTAGACTCGGGTTTAGGCAATTCACCCCTCCACTTT. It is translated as CASSLDSGLGNSPLHF.

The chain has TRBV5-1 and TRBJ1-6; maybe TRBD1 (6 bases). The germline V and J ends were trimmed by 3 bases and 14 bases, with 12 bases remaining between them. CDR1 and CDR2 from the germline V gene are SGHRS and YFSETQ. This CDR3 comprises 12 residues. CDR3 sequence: CASSSVQGSLHF. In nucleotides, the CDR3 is TGCGCCAGCAGCTCCGTACAGGGATCCCTCCACTTT.

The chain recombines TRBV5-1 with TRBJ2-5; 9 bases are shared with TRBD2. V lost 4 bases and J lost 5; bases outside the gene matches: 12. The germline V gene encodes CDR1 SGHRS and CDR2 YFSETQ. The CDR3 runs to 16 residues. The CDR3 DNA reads TGCGCCAGCAGCCCCGCTGGTCTAGCGGGATGGGAGACCCAGTACTTC. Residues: CASSPAGLAGWETQYF. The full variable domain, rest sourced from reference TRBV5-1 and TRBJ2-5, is KAGVTQTPRYLIKTRGQQVTLSCSPISGHRSVSWYQQTPGQGLQFLFEYFSETQRNKGNFPGRFSGRQFSNSRSEMNVSTLELGDSALYLCASSPAGLAGWETQYFGPGTRLLVL.

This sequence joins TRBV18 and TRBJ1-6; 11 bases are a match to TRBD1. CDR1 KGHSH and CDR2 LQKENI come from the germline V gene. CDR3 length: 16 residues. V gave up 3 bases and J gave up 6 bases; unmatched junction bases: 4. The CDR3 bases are TGTGCCAGCTCACCCGGACAGGGGGCTAGTAATTCACCCCTCCACTTT. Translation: CASSPGQGASNSPLHF. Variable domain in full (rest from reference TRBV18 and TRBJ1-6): NAGVMQNPRHLVRRRGQEARLRCSPMKGHSHVYWYRQLPEEGLKFMVYLQKENIIDESGMPKERFSAEFPKEGPSILRIQQVVRGDSAAYFCASSPGQGASNSPLHFGNGTRLTVT.

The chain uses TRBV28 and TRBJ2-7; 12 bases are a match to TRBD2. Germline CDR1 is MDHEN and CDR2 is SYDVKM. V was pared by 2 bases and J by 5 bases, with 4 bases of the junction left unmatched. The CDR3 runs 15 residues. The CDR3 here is CASSLRLAGAHEQYF. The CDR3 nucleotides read TGTGCCAGCAGTTTACGACTAGCGGGAGCGCACGAGCAGTACTTC.

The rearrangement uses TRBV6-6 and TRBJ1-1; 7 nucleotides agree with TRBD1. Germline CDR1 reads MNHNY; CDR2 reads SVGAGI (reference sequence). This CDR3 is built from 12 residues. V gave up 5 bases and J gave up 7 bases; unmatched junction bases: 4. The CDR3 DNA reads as TGTGCCAGCAGTCCGACAGGGCTTGAAGCTTTCTTT. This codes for CASSPTGLEAFF.

The CDR3, as DNA: TGCAGCGTTGCCCAACAGCTTAACTACGAGCAGTACTTC. Residues: CSVAQQLNYEQYF. V usage is TRBV29-1 and J usage is TRBJ2-7; no firm D call. The CDR3 sequence is 13 residues long. From germline, CDR1 is SQVTM and CDR2 ANQGSEA. V was trimmed by 4 bases and J by 3 bases, leaving 13 bases between them.

In nucleotides, the CDR3 is TGCGCCAGCAGCCAAGATTTCGTTGCGATCTCCTACGAGCAGTACTTC. This encodes CASSQDFVAISYEQYF. The chain recombines TRBV4-1 with TRBJ2-7; D is unresolved. The CDR3 consists of 16 residues. Germline V gives CDR1 MGHRA, CDR2 YSYEKL. Trimming left V 0 bases short and J 0 bases short, with 12 bases between.